Sequencing of this T cell receptor (beta chain) was carried out in a study of vaccination and CD4 T cells after COVID-19. As for the study in general: Cultures designated as controls were supplied with a CEFX pool, an HIV-1 Nef pool, or no peptide.

Cultured CD4+ T cells had their DNA profiled by the Oncomine TCR Beta short-read assay. Genomic DNA extraction was carried out from cultured CD4+ T cells. TCRdb independently ran MiXCR on the PCR reads; one entry per CDR3 protein. The sample lists around 19,000 distinct CDR3 sequences, 42% occurring once. Germline CDR1 reads GTSNPN; CDR2 reads SVGIG (reference sequence). This CDR3 comprises 12 residues. About this clonotype: Its specificity is unknown. Germline and junction disagree at one end, which may indicate a read error.

Treatment indicated: roughly 10-day PBMC culture with coronavirus spike peptide pools or control peptides (ViraFEST assay). Cultures got half-medium changes with IL-2 on days 3 and 7. This sequence joins TRBV30 and TRBJ1-2; 10 nucleotides line up with TRBD1. This clonotype originated in a human donor who had recovered from COVID-19. The specimen comprised CD4+ T cells from blood, cultured in vitro, sampled before SARS-CoV-2 vaccination. The CDR3 here is CAWSTTPGQGNF. CDR3 bases: TGTGCCTGGAGTACTACTCCGGGACAGGGGAACTTC.